This entry is about one T cell receptor (beta chain). The antigen remains undetermined. Second doses were pooled across both intervals (about 4 or about 12 weeks). This record comes from a study of T cell responses to AZD1222 COVID-19 vaccine. Study-wide results and limits: In a largely white British group with more females than males, clonal diversity was possibly underestimated. Reports say nearly half of spike-specific TCRs go after unmutated variant regions. Increased Spike-specific TCR breadth and depth were observed after two AZD1222 doses.

Produced via immunoSEQ multiplex PCR; TCRdb's table is partial and in-frame only. The sample shows 140,000 or so clones, around nine tenths of them seen only once. Germline V lookup: CDR1 LGHDT, CDR2 YNNKEL (reference sequence). The CDR3 has 14 amino acids. The germline V and J ends were trimmed by 7 bases and 7 bases, with 16 bases remaining between them. The chain links TRBV3-1 (or the pseudogene TRBV3-2) to TRBJ1-4, with a weak D call TRBD1 (5 bases). The TCR sequence derives from an adult who received the AZD1222 COVID-19 vaccine. The source material was peripheral blood, sampled 28 days after the second AZD1222 dose. CDR3 sequence reads: CASTLREGSEKLFF. The CDR3 DNA is TGTGCCAGCACCCTCAGGGAGGGAAGTGAAAAACTGTTTTTT.